These 13 T cell receptor beta chains were sequenced from one sample in a study of T cell repertoires in cytomegalovirus infection. Their antigens are not known. From the reads, TCRdb called clonotypes with MiXCR, one entry per CDR3 protein. The sample yields hundreds of thousands of distinct CDR3 sequences, about 33% seen once. Sample: cultured PBMCs, taken from culture after CMV antigen stimulation. The receptors were sampled from a human donor in good health (CMV status not recorded). Some clones in this sample may be carry-over from other donors' samples.

The sample holds a few counts of this clonotype. This chain connects TRBV7-6 to TRBJ2-7; TRBD1 aligns across 10 bases. The germline V gene has CDR1 SGHVS and CDR2 FNYEAQ. CDR3 size: 16 residues. V dropped 6 bases and J dropped 4; count of bases not matched to a gene: 12. DNA of the CDR3: TGTGCCAGCAGTGTGGGACAGGGGATAGGAACTTACGAGCAGTACTTC. This translates into CASSVGQGIGTYEQYF.

In its sample, this clonotype was seen a few times. The chain couples TRBV7-6 to TRBJ2-6; tentatively, D is TRBD2 (7 bases). The CDR3 length is 16 residues. V lost 5 bases to trimming and J lost 0 bases, with 11 bases between them. Germline V gene lookup returns CDR1 SGHVS and CDR2 FNYEAQ. DNA of the CDR3: TGTGCCAGCAGCCCGGGGGGCAGCTCTGGGGCCAACGTCCTGACTTTC. This codes for CASSPGGSSGANVLTF.

DNA of the CDR3: TGTGCCAGTAGCCCACGGTATAATGAAAAACTGTTTTTT. This codes for CASSPRYNEKLFF. V and J are TRBV19 and TRBJ1-4, with D uncertain. CDR3 length: 13 residues. The germline V gene has CDR1 LNHDA and CDR2 SQIVND (reference sequence). V lost 6 bases and J 4 bases, leaving 9 bases between the germline ends.

The gene calls are TRBV4-3 and TRBJ2-2; the D gene is possibly TRBD1 (5 bases). This CDR3 region has 15 residues. Germline V gene data show CDR1 as LGHNA and CDR2 as YSLEER. V dropped 3 bases and J dropped 1 base, with 9 bases sitting between them. CDR3 nucleotides: TGCGCCAGCAGCCAGACCGGACAGAACACCGGGGAGCTGTTTTTT. This codes for CASSQTGQNTGELFF.

Remarks on this clonotype: It is likely a read error, because the conserved phenylalanine at the end of the CDR3 is missing. This rearrangement joins TRBV7-4 to TRBJ2-2; the match to TRBD1 covers 8 bases. There are 16 residues in the CDR3. CDR1 is SGHVT and CDR2 is SQSDAQ in the germline V gene. V was pared by 5 bases and J by 3 bases, with 8 bases of the junction left unmatched. CDR3 sequence reads: CASSVGQGKYTGELFS. CDR3 sequence (DNA): TGTGCCAGCAGCGTCGGACAGGGAAAGTACACCGGGGAGCTGTTTTCT.

The rearrangement uses TRBV20-1 and TRBJ2-5, with D unresolved. This CDR3 is built from 11 residues. Trimming removed 0 bases at V and 13 bases at J, with 12 bases between. CDR1 and CDR2 from the germline V gene are DFQATT and SNEGSKA (reference sequence). This CDR3 reads CSARDPVAPYF. The CDR3 DNA follows: TGCAGTGCTAGAGATCCTGTGGCCCCGTACTTC.

The chain carries TRBV5-5 and TRBJ2-2; D is unresolved. Germline V lookup: CDR1 SGHKS, CDR2 YYEKEE (reference sequence). V dropped 4 bases and J dropped 4 bases, with 23 bases sitting between them. The CDR3 sequence is 18 residues long. The CDR3, as DNA: TGTGCCAGCAGCCAAAAAAGAAACCGAGAAGGCGGCACCGGGGAGCTGTTTTTT. Protein sequence: CASSQKRNREGGTGELFF.

The chain links TRBV28 to TRBJ2-3, with D maybe TRBD2 (6 bases). The CDR3 totals 16 residues. Per the germline V gene, CDR1 is MDHEN and CDR2 is SYDVKM. V was cut by 4 bases and J by 1 base, with 15 bases left in between. CDR3 region: CASSSSGLAGTDTQYF. The CDR3 DNA reads TGTGCCAGCAGTTCCTCCGGGTTAGCGGGCACAGATACGCAGTATTTT.

This clonotype was recorded a few times. This chain joins TRBV2 and TRBJ1-6, with no clear D. The CDR3 consists of 12 residues. Trimming took off 10 bases at V and 7 bases at J, with 11 bases between the two ends. CDR1 SNHLY and CDR2 FYNNEI come from the germline V gene. CDR3 sequence (DNA): TGTGCCACCTGCAGGAGGAATTCACCCCTCCACTTT. It translates to CATCRRNSPLHF.

This clonotype was counted ten times or more. The J gene is TRBJ2-7, the V gene TRBV7-2; 8 positions match TRBD1. Germline V lookup: CDR1 SGHTA, CDR2 FQGNSA. Trimming at V came to 4 bases and at J to 2 bases, leaving 4 bases not matched to a gene. The CDR3 runs 14 residues. The CDR3 DNA sequence: TGTGCCAGCAGCTCATGGACAGGGACCTACGAGCAGTACTTC. Translated, it gives CASSSWTGTYEQYF.

This clonotype turned up a few times. The chain uses TRBV6-6 and TRBJ2-7, with TRBD2 matching 13 bases. CDR1 and CDR2 from the germline V gene are MNHNY and SVGAGI (reference sequence). V was pared by 7 bases and J by 6 bases, with 6 bases of the junction left unmatched. The CDR3 loop spans 14 amino acids. The CDR3 reads CASIPGTSGAEQYF. The CDR3 coding sequence is TGTGCCAGCATTCCGGGGACTAGCGGGGCCGAGCAGTACTTC.

Only a few counts were recorded for this clonotype. The gene calls are TRBV12-3 or TRBV12-4 and TRBJ1-1; no reliable D call. The CDR3 loop spans 12 amino acids. With 6 bases removed from V and 10 bases from J, the gap between germline ends came to 15 bases. The CDR3 region has the DNA TGTGCCAGCAGCCGAAGGTACCTAAGAGCTTTCTTT. Protein product: CASSRRYLRAFF.

This clonotype was found a few times. This sequence joins TRBV27 and TRBJ1-1, with 12 bases fitting TRBD1. The CDR3 spans 18 residues. Trimming took 6 bases from V and 4 from J; bases not matched to a gene: 15. From germline, CDR1 is MNHEY and CDR2 SMNVEV (reference sequence). The CDR3 reads CASSRTGQGAAKSTEAFF. The CDR3, as DNA: TGTGCCAGCAGCAGGACGGGACAGGGGGCCGCTAAGAGCACTGAAGCTTTCTTT.